One sample yielded the 14 T cell receptor beta chains listed below, sequenced in a study of T cell repertoires in cytomegalovirus infection. TCRdb independently ran MiXCR on the reads; one entry per CDR3 protein. The table has around 440,000 distinct CDR3 sequences, about 11% seen once. The source material was PBMCs. The receptor set was obtained from a human donor in good health (CMV status not recorded). Some clones in this sample may be carry-over from other donors' samples.

The V gene is TRBV12-3 or TRBV12-4, the J gene TRBJ1-1; 8 bases agree with TRBD1. J lost 3 bases, V lost 5 bases, and 14 bases had no gene match. The CDR3 has 17 amino acids. The CDR3 region has the DNA TGTGCCAGCAGTCCCCCTATCGGACAGGGAAGGGACACTGAAGCTTTCTTT. This translates into CASSPPIGQGRDTEAFF.

J is TRBJ2-3 and V is TRBV5-1; TRBD1 matches at 7 bases. The CDR3 runs 14 residues. Looked up from germline, CDR1 is SGHRS and CDR2 is YFSETQ. Trimming at V came to 3 bases and at J to 4 bases, leaving 5 bases not matched to a gene. The chain's CDR3 is CASSSDRAPDTQYF. The CDR3, as DNA: TGCGCCAGCAGCTCCGACAGGGCCCCAGATACGCAGTATTTT.

This clonotype was observed many times. The V and J genes are TRBV9 and TRBJ1-2; D not certain. In germline, CDR1 is SGDLS, CDR2 YYNGEE. V was clipped by 6 bases and J by 4 bases, with 16 bases between them. This CDR3 contains 14 residues. The CDR3 loop reads CASKRDRSSYGYTF. CDR3 bases: TGTGCCAGCAAGAGGGATCGCTCCAGCTATGGCTACACCTTC.

This clonotype was seen many times. The J gene is TRBJ1-1, the V gene TRBV11-2, with TRBD1 as a possible D gene (6 bases). This CDR3 spans 13 amino acids. The germline gives CDR1 SGHAT, CDR2 FQNNGV. Trimming took off 1 base at V and 11 bases at J, with 14 bases between the two ends. The CDR3 bases are TGTGCCAGCAGCTTAGCGATAGGGGGTCGGGCTTTCTTT. Protein product: CASSLAIGGRAFF.

The V and J genes are TRBV2 and TRBJ2-3, with D maybe TRBD2 (7 bases). CDR1 is SNHLY and CDR2 is FYNNEI in the germline V gene. Trimming removed 7 bases at V and 2 bases at J, with 13 bases between. The CDR3 has 14 residues. The CDR3 DNA sequence: TGTGCCAGCAAGGGGGGGGTCCACACAGATACGCAGTATTTT. This sequence encodes CASKGGVHTDTQYF.

This clonotype has only a few counts. The rearrangement joins TRBV6-5 to TRBJ2-7, with D hard to call. This CDR3 is 15 amino acids long. V was pared by 2 bases and J by 0 bases, with 11 bases between. The V gene's germline CDR1 is MNHEY and CDR2 SVGAGI. CDR3 nucleotide sequence: TGTGCCAGCAGTTACCTTGACGGAAACTCCTACGAGCAGTACTTC. Residues: CASSYLDGNSYEQYF.

Only a few counts were recorded for this clonotype. The rearrangement joins TRBV5-4 to TRBJ2-5; the D gene could be TRBD1 or TRBD2 (5 bases each). The V end was cut by 4 bases, the J end by 2 bases, with 12 bases between. Germline loops: CDR1 SGHNT, CDR2 YYREEE (reference sequence). The CDR3 contains 14 residues. The CDR3 DNA reads TGTGCCAGCAGCCGGGACCCTCTTCAAGAGACCCAGTACTTC. Protein sequence: CASSRDPLQETQYF. The variable domain in full, with the rest retrieved from reference TRBV5-4 and TRBJ2-5, is ETGVTQSPTHLIKTRGQQVTLRCSSQSGHNTVSWYQQALGQGPQFIFQYYREEENGRGNFPPRFSGLQFPNYSSELNVNALELDDSALYLCASSRDPLQETQYFGPGTRLLVL.

This clonotype was observed a few times. The rearrangement joins TRBV20-1 to TRBJ2-1; 10 bases are a match to TRBD2. V lost 5 bases, J lost 3 bases, and 7 bases stayed unmatched. This CDR3 is 15 amino acids long. CDR1 is DFQATT and CDR2 is SNEGSKA in the germline V gene (reference sequence). The DNA of the CDR3 is TGCAGTGCTGCACTAGCGGGACGATTCTACAATGAGCAGTTCTTC. It specifies CSAALAGRFYNEQFF.

About this clonotype itself: One base away lies a much larger clone, so this may be a sequencing read error. V usage is TRBV30 and J usage is TRBJ2-2; 8 bases line up with TRBD2. The germline gives CDR1 GTSNPN, CDR2 SVGIG (reference sequence). The CDR3 runs 16 residues. This chain's CDR3 is CDGRILAGGWTGELFF. The CDR3 DNA sequence: TGTGACGGCAGAATTTTGGCGGGAGGATGGACCGGGGAGCTGTTTTTT.

This clonotype has at least ten counts. The CDR3 protein is CAIGDRANEKLFF. The CDR3 DNA sequence: TGTGCCATTGGGGACAGGGCTAATGAAAAACTGTTTTTT. The chain couples TRBV19 to TRBJ1-4; 9 positions agree with TRBD1. With V trimmed by 10 bases and J by 3 bases, 3 bases remained unmatched. Germline V gene data show CDR1 as LNHDA and CDR2 as SQIVND (reference sequence). The CDR3 loop spans 13 amino acids.

This clonotype was seen ten or more times. The V gene is TRBV5-6, the J gene TRBJ1-2, with TRBD1 matching over 10 bases. Germline V gene data show CDR1 as SGHDT and CDR2 as YYEEEE. This CDR3 comprises 16 residues. J was trimmed by 2 bases and V by 4 bases; bases with no gene match: 8. The CDR3 protein is CASSRDRGRYNYGYTF. Here the CDR3 DNA reads TGTGCCAGCAGCCGGGACAGGGGTCGCTACAACTATGGCTACACCTTC.

This clonotype was detected ten times or more. This chain uses TRBV27 with TRBJ1-1, with 7 nucleotides matching TRBD1. Looked up from germline, CDR1 is MNHEY and CDR2 is SMNVEV (reference sequence). V lost 4 bases, J lost 1 base, and 9 bases stayed unmatched. The length of the CDR3 is 16 residues. The CDR3 protein is CASSSYGQDPNTEAFF. In DNA form, the CDR3 reads TGTGCCAGCAGTTCCTATGGACAGGATCCGAACACTGAAGCTTTCTTT.

This clonotype was seen many times. V and J are TRBV7-9 and TRBJ1-5; unclear D gene. The CDR3 totals 14 residues. V lost 1 base and J lost 5, with 9 bases in between. CDR1 and CDR2 from the germline V gene are SEHNR and FQNEAQ (reference sequence). CDR3 protein: CASSLGARDQPQHF. The CDR3 DNA is TGTGCCAGCAGCTTAGGGGCTAGGGATCAGCCCCAGCATTTT.

This clonotype was found many times. The chain combines TRBV7-9 with TRBJ2-5; D ambiguous. This CDR3 comprises 13 residues. CDR1 and CDR2 (germline): SEHNR, FQNEAQ (reference sequence). With 1 base removed from V and 5 bases from J, the gap between germline ends came to 8 bases. CDR3 in amino acids: CASSLVIRETQYF. As DNA, the CDR3 is TGTGCCAGCAGCTTAGTGATACGTGAGACCCAGTACTTC.